What follows are 13 T cell receptor beta chains derived from one specimen sequenced in a study of cytomegalovirus exposure and HLA in healthy donors (dated by TCRdb to the late 2010s). Library method: the immunoSEQ multiplex PCR assay. The multiplex PCR relied on a mix of 60 forward primers for TCR Vbeta segments and 13 reverse primers for TCR Jbeta segments. This is the immuneACCESS table as TCRdb keeps it, with only in-frame sequences that have V and J called. A part of the clones is gone; compared with another copy, unresolved V genes explain less than half, and the rest is unexplained. A total of about 120,000 clones appear in this sample, roughly 80% of them only once. Less than 3.5% of the sample belongs to the ten largest clones. Sequencing was carried out using PBMCs. These receptors originate from a woman between 40 and 50 years old in good health and CMV-seropositive.

The V call is TRBV19, the J call TRBJ2-6, with unresolved D. The CDR3 length is 15 residues. Germline CDR1 and CDR2: LNHDA and SQIVND (reference sequence). Trimming took 4 bases from V and 2 from J, leaving 9 bases between them. The CDR3 bases are TGTGCCAGTAGTAGAGCCATCACTGGGGCCAACGTCCTGACTTTC. Protein product: CASSRAITGANVLTF. The entire variable domain, with the rest obtained from reference TRBV19 and TRBJ2-6, is as follows: DGGITQSPKYLFRKEGQNVTLSCEQNLNHDAMYWYRQDPGQGLRLIYYSQIVNDFQKGDIAEGYSVSREKKESFPLTVTSAQKNPTAFYLCASSRAITGANVLTFGAGSRLTVL.

The genes are TRBV5-8 and TRBJ2-7, with 10 positions matching TRBD2. From germline, CDR1 is SGHTS and CDR2 YDEGEE. V shed 4 bases and J 4 bases; nucleotides not matched to a gene: 8. The CDR3 runs to 15 residues. CDR3 loop: CASSRGRLAGYEQYF. CDR3 DNA: TGTGCCAGCAGCCGAGGTAGACTAGCGGGTTACGAGCAGTACTTC.

The CDR3 reads CASSGDRYNEQFF. The CDR3, as DNA: TGTGCCAGCAGCGGAGACAGGTACAATGAGCAGTTCTTC. The rearrangement uses TRBV7-2 and TRBJ2-1, with a weak D call TRBD1 (6 bases). The CDR3 runs to 13 residues. Trimming took off 5 bases at V and 4 bases at J, with 9 bases between the two ends. Per the germline V gene, CDR1 is SGHTA and CDR2 is FQGNSA. The whole variable domain, filled in from reference TRBV7-2 and TRBJ2-1, reads GAGVSQSPSNKVTEKGKDVELRCDPISGHTALYWYRQSLGQGLEFLIYFQGNSAPDKSGLPSDRFSAERTGGSVSTLTIQRTQQEDSAVYLCASSGDRYNEQFFGPGTRLTVL.

The CDR3 loop reads CASSPTGRMNTEAFF. The CDR3 nucleotides are TGTGCCAGCAGTCCGACAGGGCGGATGAACACTGAAGCTTTCTTT. This sequence joins TRBV27 and TRBJ1-1, with 7 bases fitting TRBD1. Germline V gene sequence: CDR1 MNHEY, CDR2 SMNVEV (reference sequence). Trimming cost V 5 bases and J 0 bases; bases outside gene matches: 6. The CDR3 consists of 15 residues.

This sequence joins TRBV30 and TRBJ1-5; the D gene is possibly TRBD1 (5 bases). CDR1 and CDR2 (germline): GTSNPN, SVGIG (reference sequence). Trimming stripped 0 bases from V and 0 bases from J, with 9 bases between. The CDR3 sequence is 15 residues long. Here the CDR3 reads CAWSVGGNSNQPQHF. CDR3 DNA sequence: TGTGCCTGGAGTGTGGGGGGGAATAGCAATCAGCCCCAGCATTTT.

The J gene is TRBJ2-7, the V gene TRBV5-1, with 10 bases matching TRBD1. This CDR3 contains 15 residues. The trim removed 0 bases at V and 6 bases at J, leaving 6 bases unmatched. Germline assignment: CDR1 SGHRS and CDR2 YFSETQ. The CDR3 DNA follows: TGCGCCAGCAGCTTGGCCGGGACAGGGGTAGGCGAGCAGTACTTC. Its protein product is CASSLAGTGVGEQYF.

This chain connects TRBV6-5 to TRBJ2-2, with D perhaps matching TRBD2 (5 bases). This CDR3 has 16 amino acids. V lost 4 bases and J lost 6, with 18 bases in between. Germline V gene data show CDR1 as MNHEY and CDR2 as SVGAGI. The CDR3 loop is CASSFRAPDGAGELFF. In DNA form, the CDR3 reads TGTGCCAGCAGTTTTCGGGCCCCCGACGGGGCCGGGGAGCTGTTTTTT.

The rearrangement links TRBV28 to TRBJ2-3, with 7 bases fitting TRBD1. This CDR3 has 14 residues. Germline CDR1 is MDHEN and CDR2 is SYDVKM. The ends lost 10 bases at V and 0 bases at J; junction bases unmatched: 7. The CDR3 bases are TGTGCCATCGTCGACAGGGCCAGCACAGATACGCAGTATTTT. This sequence encodes CAIVDRASTDTQYF. Drawing the rest from reference TRBV28 and TRBJ2-3, the complete variable domain is DVKVTQSSRYLVKRTGEKVFLECVQDMDHENMFWYRQDPGLGLRLIYFSYDVKMKEKGDIPEGYSVSREKKERFSLILESASTNQTSMYLCAIVDRASTDTQYFGPGTRLTVL.

The chain carries TRBV9 and TRBJ1-3, with TRBD1 identical over 9 bases. V shed 0 bases and J 4 bases; nucleotides not matched to a gene: 5. CDR3 length equals 16 residues. In germline, CDR1 is SGDLS, CDR2 YYNGEE. The chain's CDR3 is CASSVGIQGAGNTIYF. In DNA form, the CDR3 reads TGTGCCAGCAGCGTAGGGATACAGGGGGCAGGAAACACCATATATTTT.

The rearrangement uses TRBV27 and TRBJ1-1; TRBD1 matches at 9 bases. J lost 5 bases, V lost 1 base, and 2 bases had no gene match. The CDR3 totals 14 residues. Germline loops: CDR1 MNHEY, CDR2 SMNVEV (reference sequence). The CDR3, as DNA: TGTGCCAGCAGTTTATACAGGGGGCGAACTGAAGCTTTCTTT. Encoded protein: CASSLYRGRTEAFF.

V gene TRBV6-1 combines with J gene TRBJ2-7, with 8 bases lining up with TRBD1. V lost 3 bases, J lost 1 base, and 5 bases stayed unmatched. Germline-derived CDR1 and CDR2 are MNHNS and SASEGT. The CDR3 sequence is 15 residues long. Written as DNA, the CDR3 is TGTGCCAGCAGTGACCGGACAGGGATTTCCTACGAGCAGTACTTC. Protein product: CASSDRTGISYEQYF.

The rearrangement uses TRBV11-2 and TRBJ1-6; weak D call: TRBD1 (5 bases). This CDR3 has 17 residues. V gave up 5 bases and J gave up 8 bases, with 22 bases separating them. Per the germline V gene, CDR1 is SGHAT and CDR2 is FQNNGV. The CDR3 protein is CASSPVPLQVPDSPLHF. CDR3 nucleotides: TGTGCCAGCAGCCCCGTCCCCCTACAGGTCCCTGATTCACCCCTCCACTTT. The whole variable domain, filled in from reference TRBV11-2 and TRBJ1-6, reads EAGVAQSPRYKIIEKRQSVAFWCNPISGHATLYWYQQILGQGPKLLIQFQNNGVVDDSQLPKDRFSAERLKGVDSTLKIQPAKLEDSAVYLCASSPVPLQVPDSPLHFGNGTRLTVT.

The table lists this clone with a count of one. The chain is built from TRBV7-9 and TRBJ2-5, with TRBD1 matching over 9 bases. There are 19 residues in the CDR3. Germline V gene sequence: CDR1 SEHNR, CDR2 FQNEAQ (reference sequence). V shed 2 bases, J shed 3 bases, and the junction held 16 bases outside the gene matches. The CDR3 DNA follows: TGTGCCAGCAGCTTATCCCACCGCGGGACAGGGCAGTCCAAAGAGACCCAGTACTTC. Residues: CASSLSHRGTGQSKETQYF.